Included here is one TCR beta chain sequence, with context. Original processing methods: Scientists estimated how many nucleated cells there were by amplifying reference gene primers. TCRdb keeps only in-frame clones here, not all; method: immunoSEQ multiplex PCR. V, J and clone size are those of that table, while D and trimming were read from the DNA. This table has around 42,000 clones, approximately 90% appearing once. The source of the sample is a study of blood T cell repertoires in COVID-19. Study-level information: The cDNA or gDNA used as material had been derived from T cells, B-cell-depleted T cells, or PBMCs.

Germline CDR1 MGHDK, CDR2 SYGVNS. V shed 2 bases and J shed 8 bases, with 18 bases lying between them. The CDR3 length is 15 residues. The clonotype originates from a human donor in a cohort sampled during active COVID-19. The chain employs TRBV25-1 and TRBJ1-2; maybe TRBD1 (6 bases). Source material: peripheral blood. This chain's CDR3 is CASSEADSSFRGYTF. In DNA form, the CDR3 reads TGTGCCAGCAGTGAAGCGGACAGCTCCTTTCGGGGCTACACCTTC.